Presented here are 16 T cell receptor beta chains from one specimen sequenced in a study of technical replicates of blood from four donors. Generated by immunoSEQ multiplex PCR, the TCRdb table keeps only in-frame clones and is missing some. The table shows about 80,000 clones, with around 94% occurring only once. The material sequenced was T cells isolated from PBMCs. These receptors came from a human donor in good health.

This chain joins TRBV28 and TRBJ2-7; no clear D gene. With 3 bases removed from V and 9 bases from J, the gap between germline ends came to 15 bases. Germline V lookup: CDR1 MDHEN, CDR2 SYDVKM. The CDR3 consists of 13 residues. CDR3 region: CASSFSLEFAQYF. DNA for the CDR3: TGTGCCAGCAGTTTTTCCCTAGAGTTCGCGCAGTACTTC.

In this sample, this clone turned up once. This sequence joins TRBV27 and TRBJ2-1, with D tentatively TRBD2 (6 bases). The CDR3 has 11 amino acids. Per the germline V gene, CDR1 is MNHEY and CDR2 is SMNVEV (reference sequence). V was clipped by 3 bases and J by 10 bases, with 7 bases between them. Here the CDR3 reads CASSFLAEQFF. CDR3 in DNA: TGTGCCAGCAGTTTCCTAGCGGAGCAGTTCTTC.

This clone came up once. The gene calls are TRBV7-2 and TRBJ2-6; D is perhaps TRBD2 (6 bases). With 5 bases removed from V and 0 bases from J, the gap between germline ends came to 8 bases. Germline V gene lookup returns CDR1 SGHTA and CDR2 FQGNSA. The CDR3 contains 15 residues. The CDR3 DNA reads as TGTGCCAGCAGCCCCGGGAGCTCTGGGGCCAACGTCCTGACTTTC. This translates into CASSPGSSGANVLTF.

The rearrangement uses TRBV5-1 and TRBJ1-2; TRBD1 agrees at 8 bases. The germline V gene encodes CDR1 SGHRS and CDR2 YFSETQ. Trimming removed 4 bases from V and 5 bases from J; junction bases left unmatched: 4. The CDR3 sequence is 13 residues long. The CDR3 loop is CASSETGAYGYTF. CDR3 DNA: TGCGCCAGCAGCGAGACAGGGGCGTATGGCTACACCTTC.

The V gene is TRBV4-1, the J gene TRBJ1-1; weak D call: TRBD1 (6 bases). This CDR3 has 16 residues. The germline CDR1 and CDR2 sequences are MGHRA and YSYEKL. Trimming stripped 0 bases from V and 4 bases from J, with 15 bases between. The CDR3, as DNA: TGCGCCAGCAGCCAAGATACAGGGTTGGGTGGCACTGAAGCTTTCTTT. This sequence encodes CASSQDTGLGGTEAFF.

This clone was counted a single time. V and J are TRBV6-5 and TRBJ2-7; weak D call: TRBD1 (7 bases). This CDR3 spans 14 amino acids. V lost 6 bases, J lost 4 bases, and 16 bases lay in between. Germline CDR1 is MNHEY and CDR2 is SVGAGI. The CDR3 sequence: CASSQDREVYEQYF. The CDR3 DNA is TGTGCCAGCAGCCAAGACAGGGAGGTGTACGAGCAGTACTTC.

The chain carries TRBV6-5 and TRBJ2-7, with 12 bases that match TRBD2. V lost 3 bases to trimming and J lost 0 bases; unmatched junction nucleotides: 3. The length of the CDR3 is 16 residues. The germline V gene encodes CDR1 MNHEY and CDR2 SVGAGI. CDR3 amino acids: CASSYSSGRVSYEQYF. CDR3 bases: TGTGCCAGCAGTTATTCTAGCGGGAGGGTCTCCTACGAGCAGTACTTC.

The rearrangement links TRBV28 to TRBJ2-3; D call uncertain. This CDR3 has 15 amino acids. The germline V and J ends were trimmed by 6 bases and 3 bases, with 16 bases remaining between them. CDR1 is MDHEN, CDR2 SYDVKM, per germline. The CDR3 DNA reads as TGTGCCAGCAGGCCCCCTCTTGGCGGAACAGATACGCAGTATTTT. Translation: CASRPPLGGTDTQYF.

The chain has TRBV6-1 and TRBJ1-3, with D unresolved. V was pared by 6 bases and J by 0 bases, with 6 bases between. The CDR3 has 13 residues. The germline CDR1 and CDR2 sequences are MNHNS and SASEGT. The DNA of the CDR3 is TGTGCCAGCAGGAGCTCCTCTGGAAACACCATATATTTT. Translating gives CASRSSSGNTIYF.

Here the CDR3 reads CASSREGGSGQVETQYF. The CDR3 DNA follows: TGCGCCAGCAGCCGAGAAGGAGGTTCGGGCCAGGTAGAGACCCAGTACTTC. The rearrangement links TRBV4-1 to TRBJ2-5; perhaps TRBD2 as D (5 bases). The CDR3 has 17 amino acids. The germline gives CDR1 MGHRA, CDR2 YSYEKL. Trimming cost V 4 bases and J 4 bases, with 22 bases left between them.

This clone was recorded only once. The chain has TRBV7-9 and TRBJ2-7, with a weak D call TRBD1 (5 bases). The CDR3 has 13 amino acids. Trimming shortened V by 3 bases and J by 3 bases, and 9 bases separated the two germline ends. Germline V gene sequence: CDR1 SEHNR, CDR2 FQNEAQ (reference sequence). The CDR3 protein is CASSLPGRYEQYF. Here the CDR3 DNA reads TGTGCCAGCAGCTTGCCAGGGCGCTACGAGCAGTACTTC.

This clone was observed a single time. V and J are TRBV27 and TRBJ2-1, with TRBD1 matching over 9 bases. CDR1 MNHEY and CDR2 SMNVEV come from the germline V gene (reference sequence). After removal of 6 bases from V and 4 bases from J, the junction contained 7 bases not matched to a gene. This CDR3 region has 15 residues. The DNA for the CDR3 is TGTGCCAGCAGCCCTGGACAGGGGTCGTACAATGAGCAGTTCTTC. Amino acid sequence: CASSPGQGSYNEQFF.

The chain joins TRBV11-2 to TRBJ2-7; TRBD1 aligns across 8 bases. Germline V gene data show CDR1 as SGHAT and CDR2 as FQNNGV. CDR3 length equals 14 residues. J was trimmed by 4 bases and V by 5 bases; bases with no gene match: 7. Written as DNA, the CDR3 is TGTGCCAGCAGCCGGACAGGGATCATATACGAGCAGTACTTC. This sequence encodes CASSRTGIIYEQYF.

The gene calls are TRBV27 and TRBJ2-7, with 9 bases matching TRBD2. This CDR3 has 15 residues. Losses at the gene ends were 5 bases for V and 5 bases for J; bases not matched to a gene: 10. Germline V gene lookup returns CDR1 MNHEY and CDR2 SMNVEV (reference sequence). The CDR3 DNA is TGTGCCAGCAGTCCGCCGGGACTAGCATACCACGAGCAGTACTTC. Protein: CASSPPGLAYHEQYF.

V is TRBV5-1 and J is TRBJ2-3, with TRBD1 matching over 8 bases. Germline values: CDR1 SGHRS, CDR2 YFSETQ. This CDR3 is built from 14 residues. V gave up 7 bases and J gave up 3 bases; unmatched junction bases: 7. The DNA for the CDR3 is TGCGCCAGCGCTTCGGGGACAGGTACAGATACGCAGTATTTT. Its protein product is CASASGTGTDTQYF.

The chain combines TRBV18 with TRBJ1-1, with D perhaps matching TRBD1 (5 bases). Germline V gene data show CDR1 as KGHSH and CDR2 as LQKENI. This CDR3 is 14 amino acids long. V dropped 4 bases and J dropped 1 base, with 10 bases sitting between them. CDR3 bases: TGTGCCAGCTCACGCGACAGACGGAACACTGAAGCTTTCTTT. Its protein is CASSRDRRNTEAFF.